These 17 T cell receptor beta chains share one sample of origin, sequenced in a study of blood T cells in healthy people across ages. Primers used in a second PCR of roughly 6 to 12 cycles were a sample-barcoded 5' primer and a J-beta primer mix. TCRdb ran MiXCR on the 5' RACE reads and lists one entry per CDR3 protein. The repertoire holds approximately 800,000 distinct CDR3 sequences, with roughly 50% as singletons. Sequencing was carried out using blood. These receptors were taken from a man aged 25-45 years in good health.

The chain is built from TRBV6-2 or TRBV6-3 and TRBJ2-5; 10 bases are a match to TRBD2. Germline trimming cut 5 bases from V and 0 bases from J; bases unmatched to any gene: 3. Germline V gene lookup returns CDR1 MNHEY and CDR2 SVGEGT. The CDR3 contains 15 residues. CDR3 sequence: CASSETSGYQETQYF. The CDR3 DNA is TGTGCCAGCAGTGAGACTAGCGGGTACCAAGAGACCCAGTACTTC.

CDR3 DNA: TGTGCCAGCAGCTTAGACGGCACTAGATACAATGAGCAGTACTTC. Protein sequence: CASSLDGTRYNEQYF. The J gene is TRBJ2-5, the V gene TRBV7-2, with D perhaps TRBD2 (5 bases). Germline CDR1 and CDR2: SGHTA and FQGNSA. The ends were cut back, 1 base at V and 11 bases at J, with 20 bases in the middle. CDR3 size: 15 residues.

The V and J genes are TRBV6-5 and TRBJ2-3; 8 bases are a match to TRBD1. Trimming cost V 5 bases and J 4 bases; bases outside gene matches: 11. CDR1 is MNHEY, CDR2 SVGAGI, per germline. This CDR3 is 16 amino acids long. The CDR3 sequence is CASSHQAPQGADTQYF. The CDR3 region has the DNA TGTGCCAGCAGTCACCAGGCCCCACAGGGGGCAGATACGCAGTATTTT.

In its sample, this clonotype was seen a few times. The CDR3 loop is CSVSETQYF. In DNA, the CDR3 is TGCAGCGTTTCAGAGACCCAGTACTTC. V usage is TRBV29-1 and J usage is TRBJ2-5; D ambiguous. V was shortened by 5 bases and J by 4 bases, with 2 bases between the two germline ends. This CDR3 is 9 amino acids long. The germline CDR1 and CDR2 sequences are SQVTM and ANQGSEA.

This chain joins TRBV7-9 and TRBJ2-1, with 12 bases fitting TRBD2. The CDR3 consists of 19 residues. The trim removed 5 bases at V and 9 bases at J, leaving 20 bases unmatched. Per germline, CDR1 SEHNR and CDR2 FQNEAQ (reference sequence). The CDR3 DNA reads TGTGCCAGCAGCCTGAAAGGGGGTGTCGGGACTAGCGGGCTTTGTGAGCAGTTCTTC. It specifies CASSLKGGVGTSGLCEQFF.

As to this clonotype: The germline gene is not matched at one end of the junction; a read error may be the cause. V and J are TRBV6-2 or TRBV6-3 and TRBJ2-7; 10 bases line up with TRBD1. CDR3 length: 16 residues. Germline V CDR1 and CDR2: MNHEY, SVGEGT. The CDR3 coding sequence is TGTGCCAGCGGTTACTCGAGGGACAGGGGAGATGACGAGCAGTACTTC. It codes for CASGYSRDRGDDEQYF.

The rearrangement links TRBV7-2 to TRBJ2-5, with 9 bases lining up with TRBD1. This CDR3 has 16 amino acids. CDR1 is SGHTA, CDR2 FQGNSA, per germline. The V segment lost 2 bases and the J segment 5 bases; nucleotides outside the gene matches: 9. CDR3 region: CASSLSRDRAWETQYF. In nucleotides, the CDR3 is TGTGCCAGCAGCTTATCGAGGGACAGGGCTTGGGAGACCCAGTACTTC.

The chain joins TRBV30 to TRBJ2-1; possible D gene TRBD2, 5 bases. The germline V and J ends were trimmed by 0 bases and 3 bases, with 9 bases remaining between them. The CDR3 has 14 residues. Per the germline V gene, CDR1 is GTSNPN and CDR2 is SVGIG (reference sequence). CDR3 in DNA: TGTGCCTGGAGTGTTCTAGCTAACTACAATGAGCAGTTCTTC. Its translation: CAWSVLANYNEQFF.

There are a few counts of this clonotype. Being one base from a much bigger clone, this may be a read error. V usage is TRBV16 and J usage is TRBJ2-7; D tentatively reads TRBD1 or TRBD2 (6 bases each). The V end lost 2 bases, the J end lost 3 bases, and 8 bases lay between the germline ends. The CDR3 length is 13 residues. Per germline, CDR1 KGHSY and CDR2 FQNENV. CDR3 nucleotides: TGTGCCAGCAGCCAAGGGGGGCGCTACGAGCAGTACTTC. Amino acid sequence: CASSQGGRYEQYF.

V is TRBV13 and J is TRBJ2-1, with D possibly matching TRBD1 (5 bases). CDR3 size: 14 residues. The V gene lost 3 bases and the J gene lost 5 bases, with 11 bases spanning the gap. Per germline, CDR1 PRHDT and CDR2 FYEKMQ (reference sequence). The CDR3, as DNA: TGTGCCAGCAGCTTCCGGACACGGAACAATGAGCAGTTCTTC. Its translation: CASSFRTRNNEQFF.

This clonotype has ten or more counts. The genes are TRBV7-2 and TRBJ2-7; D possibly matches TRBD1 or TRBD2 (5 bases each). Per germline, CDR1 SGHTA and CDR2 FQGNSA. The ends were cut back, 3 bases at V and 4 bases at J, with 10 bases in the middle. The length of the CDR3 is 13 residues. Here the CDR3 DNA reads TGTGCCAGCAGCTTCTTGGGACGGTACGAGCAGTACTTC. Translating it yields CASSFLGRYEQYF. Drawing the rest from reference TRBV7-2 and TRBJ2-7, the complete variable domain is GAGVSQSPSNKVTEKGKDVELRCDPISGHTALYWYRQSLGQGLEFLIYFQGNSAPDKSGLPSDRFSAERTGGSVSTLTIQRTQQEDSAVYLCASSFLGRYEQYFGPGTRLTVT.

CDR3 region: CASLSDGSPGSGLYNEQFF. Written as DNA, the CDR3 is TGTGCCAGCCTGTCCGATGGATCTCCAGGGTCAGGCTTATACAATGAGCAGTTCTTC. The chain recombines TRBV12-3 or TRBV12-4 with TRBJ2-1; the D gene is possibly TRBD1 (5 bases). V lost 8 bases and J 4 bases, leaving 30 bases between the germline ends. The CDR3 covers 19 residues.

The chain recombines TRBV20-1 with TRBJ2-7, with D uncertain. CDR1 is DFQATT and CDR2 is SNEGSKA in the germline V gene (reference sequence). This CDR3 is built from 12 residues. Trimming shortened V by 0 bases and J by 5 bases, and 8 bases separated the two germline ends. The DNA for the CDR3 is TGCAGTGCTAGAGATAGTGGCCACGAGCAGTACTTC. It translates to CSARDSGHEQYF.

The chain has TRBV7-2 and TRBJ2-7; weak D call: TRBD2 (6 bases). V was cut by 7 bases and J by 0 bases, with 10 bases left in between. The CDR3 spans 13 residues. Germline lookup yields CDR1 SGHTA and CDR2 FQGNSA. The CDR3 nucleotides are TGTGCCAGCACCGGGGGAGGCTCCTACGAGCAGTACTTC. Its translation: CASTGGGSYEQYF.

This clonotype was seen a few times. J is TRBJ2-3 and V is TRBV10-3; D is unclear. The length of the CDR3 is 14 residues. The V gene lost 7 bases and the J gene lost 2 bases, with 13 bases spanning the gap. Germline lookup yields CDR1 ENHRY and CDR2 SYGVKD. CDR3 bases: TGTGCCATCACCGACCCACGCGCCACAGATACGCAGTATTTT. Amino acids: CAITDPRATDTQYF.

There are many counts of this clonotype. At one of its ends the junction is not consistent with the germline gene, which may arise from a read error. This chain uses TRBV5-1 with TRBJ2-7; possibly TRBD1 for D (5 bases). Germline V gives CDR1 SGHRS, CDR2 YFSETQ. The CDR3 has 13 residues. The CDR3 DNA is TGTGCCAGCAGTCCCCAGGGTTCCTACGAGCAGTACTTC. This translates into CASSPQGSYEQYF. The whole variable domain, filled in from reference TRBV5-1 and TRBJ2-7, reads KAGVTQTPRYLIKTRGQQVTLSCSPISGHRSVSWYQQTPGQGLQFLFEYFSETQRNKGNFPGRFSGRQFSNSRSEMNVSTLELGDSALYLCASSPQGSYEQYFGPGTRLTVT.

This clonotype was seen only once. V is TRBV5-1 and J is TRBJ1-2; D remains ambiguous. Trimming took 3 bases from V and 6 from J, leaving 9 bases between them. This CDR3 contains 12 residues. Germline CDR1 reads SGHRS; CDR2 reads YFSETQ. CDR3: CASSYSEHGYTF. The CDR3 DNA is TGCGCCAGCAGCTACAGTGAGCATGGCTACACCTTC.